This is a list of T cell receptor beta chains from one sample in a study of T cells in Graves' hyperthyroidism and ophthalmopathy. TCRdb analysed the multiplex PCR reads with MiXCR anew, one entry per CDR3 protein. The table shows about 300,000 distinct CDR3 sequences, with approximately 18% occurring only once. The source material was blood. These receptors all stem from a man between 45 and 60 years old with Graves' ophthalmopathy. CDR3s include the opening cysteine and the closing phenylalanine or tryptophan. D genes are given only for firm matches. Size is omitted from some rows. Given values are once, few, many or a class for expanded clones.

d_call clone_size j_call v_call cdr3_aa cdr3_nt
NA few TRBJ2-3 TRBV20-1 CSASSALNTPDTQYF TGCAGTGCTAGCTCTGCACTGAACACACCAGATACGCAGTATTTT
TRBD2 few TRBJ2-1 TRBV5-1 CASSHRTSGRRGNEQFF TGCGCCAGCAGCCACAGGACTAGCGGGAGAAGAGGCAATGAGCAGTTCTTC
NA many TRBJ1-5 TRBV2 CASSEGAGSQPQHF TGTGCCAGCAGTGAAGGGGCAGGGAGTCAGCCCCAGCATTTT
NA many TRBJ2-5 TRBV12-3/TRBV12-4 CASSLVPGLQMTQYF TGTGCCAGCAGTTTAGTGCCGGGACTCCAAATGACCCAGTACTTC
NA many TRBJ1-1 TRBV2 CASRYDSNTEAFF TGTGCCAGCAGGTATGACAGTAACACTGAAGCTTTCTTT
NA NA TRBJ2-5 TRBV28 CASSAPDSGPETQYF TGTGCCAGCAGTGCTCCAGACTCAGGACCAGAGACCCAGTACTTC
NA many TRBJ2-7 TRBV20-1 CSASAGSYEQYF TGCAGTGCTAGTGCGGGATCCTACGAGCAGTACTTC
NA NA TRBJ1-6 TRBV27 CASSLVWASNSPLHF TGTGCCAGCAGTCTGGTCTGGGCGTCTAATTCACCCCTCCACTTT
NA NA TRBJ1-2 TRBV19 CASSRNSNYGYTF TGTGCCAGTAGTAGAAACAGTAACTATGGCTACACCTTC
TRBD2 few TRBJ2-7 TRBV5-1 CASAGGGERAYEQYF TGCGCCAGCGCGGGGGGGGGGGAGCGAGCCTACGAGCAGTACTTC
TRBD2 NA TRBJ2-3 TRBV11-2 CASRALSGRKGDTQYF TGTGCCAGCAGAGCTCTTAGCGGGAGAAAAGGGGATACGCAGTATTTT
NA many TRBJ2-7 TRBV5-1 CASSSQSTPTGAYEQYF TGCGCCAGCAGCTCCCAGTCCACTCCGACAGGAGCCTACGAGCAGTACTTC
TRBD1 NA TRBJ1-1 TRBV4-2 CASSPSPGTGYDTEAFF TGTGCCAGCAGCCCGAGTCCCGGGACAGGGTACGACACTGAAGCTTTCTTT
NA few TRBJ1-1 TRBV20-1 CSARDPSGWGMNTEAFF TGCAGTGCTAGAGACCCATCCGGGTGGGGGATGAACACTGAAGCTTTCTTT
TRBD2 NA TRBJ2-1 TRBV12-5 CASGLTSGRRNEQFF TGTGCTAGTGGTCTCACTAGCGGGAGGAGAAATGAGCAGTTCTTC
NA many TRBJ1-2 TRBV18 CASSPNVRYGYTF TGTGCCAGCTCACCAAACGTGAGATATGGCTACACCTTC
TRBD1 many TRBJ2-5 TRBV7-3 CASSLTTGGAGTQYF TGTGCCAGCAGCTTAACGACAGGGGGGGCAGGGACCCAGTACTTC
NA many TRBJ1-2 TRBV11-2 CASSFGSHNGYTF TGTGCCAGCAGCTTCGGCAGTCATAATGGCTACACCTTC
NA few TRBJ2-7 TRBV14 CASSQAGAYEQYF TGTGCCAGCAGCCAAGCCGGGGCCTACGAGCAGTACTTC
NA many TRBJ2-7 TRBV12-3/TRBV12-4 CASSPGAVGVLSEQYF TGTGCCAGCAGCCCCGGAGCGGTGGGAGTCCTCTCCGAGCAGTACTTC
NA NA TRBJ2-1 TRBV3-1 CASSLSPEGELEQFF TGTGCCAGCAGCCTCAGTCCGGAGGGAGAACTTGAGCAGTTCTTC
NA NA TRBJ2-2 TRBV7-2 CASSLMGANTGELFF TGTGCCAGCAGCCTAATGGGGGCTAACACCGGGGAGCTGTTTTTT
TRBD2 few TRBJ2-7 TRBV19 CASSFGTSGPYEQYF TGTGCCAGTAGTTTCGGGACTAGCGGACCCTACGAGCAGTACTTC
NA NA TRBJ2-1 TRBV15 CATSRDMGIGLQFF TGTGCCACCAGCAGAGATATGGGGATCGGACTTCAGTTCTTC
NA NA TRBJ2-5 TRBV6-5 CASSYSAMEYF TGTGCCAGCAGTTACTCTGCCATGGAGTACTTC
NA many TRBJ1-5 TRBV3-1 CASSRTSAYQPQHF TGTGCCAGCAGCCGGACTTCGGCTTATCAGCCCCAGCATTTT
NA NA TRBJ1-1 TRBV9 CASSVGGGHTEAFF TGTGCCAGCAGCGTAGGCGGGGGGCACACTGAAGCTTTCTTT